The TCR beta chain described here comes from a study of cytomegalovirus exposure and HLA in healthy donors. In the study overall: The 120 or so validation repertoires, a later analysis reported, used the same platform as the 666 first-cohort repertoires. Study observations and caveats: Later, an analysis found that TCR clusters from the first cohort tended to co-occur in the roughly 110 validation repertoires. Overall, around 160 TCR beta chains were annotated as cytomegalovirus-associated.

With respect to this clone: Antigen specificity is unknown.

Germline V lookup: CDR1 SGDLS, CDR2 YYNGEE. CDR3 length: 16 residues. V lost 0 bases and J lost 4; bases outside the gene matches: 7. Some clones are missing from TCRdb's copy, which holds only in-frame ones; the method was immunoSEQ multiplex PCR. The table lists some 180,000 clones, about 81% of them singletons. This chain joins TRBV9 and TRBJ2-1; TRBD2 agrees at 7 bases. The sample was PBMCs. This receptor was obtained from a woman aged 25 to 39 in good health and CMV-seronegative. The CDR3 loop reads CASSVAAGVGYNEQFF. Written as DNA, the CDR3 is TGTGCCAGCAGCGTAGCTGCGGGAGTGGGGTACAATGAGCAGTTCTTC.